This record looks at one TCR beta chain sequence and its context. The antigen is not known. The CDR3 has 14 residues. The ends were cut back, 0 bases at V and 5 bases at J, with 10 bases in the middle. Germline V lookup: CDR1 SGHAT, CDR2 FQDESV (reference sequence). This record comes from a study of siplizumab effects on memory and regulatory T cells. Findings of the study overall: Roughly 80-97% of proliferating CD4+ or CD8+ clones lacked an assignable naive or memory phenotype. The Treg-derived share of mappable alloreactive CD4+ clones averaged roughly 70% with siplizumab and 26.9% in controls. Proliferating siplizumab-culture Treg suppressive function went unconfirmed. Apparently key alloresponse contributors, naive T cells also seemed more diverse than memory cells.

Data came from immunoSEQ multiplex PCR; TCRdb stores just in-frame clones and leaves some out. The sample includes some 100,000 clones, about 90% seen only once; the top ten take 0.55% to 0.85%. The TCR comes from a human donor in good health. The V call is TRBV11-1, the J call TRBJ2-5; tentatively, D is TRBD1 or TRBD2 (6 bases each). Sequenced material: Tregs sorted from blood. The CDR3 bases are TGTGCCAGCAGCTTAGCGGGGGGCCGTGAGACCCAGTACTTC. Translation gives CASSLAGGRETQYF.